The 24 T cell receptor beta chains below come from one sample, sequenced in a study of STAT5B mutations in CD4+ large granular lymphocyte leukemia. Sequencing used immunoSEQ multiplex PCR; TCRdb keeps in-frame clones, though not all of them. The repertoire has tens of thousands of clones, 68% of them found once; the top ten carry 1.5% to 2%. The sample taken for sequencing was CD4+ T cells from blood buffy coats. The receptor set was obtained from a human donor in good health.

The chain uses TRBV19 and TRBJ1-1; D is uncertain. The CDR3 totals 14 residues. Per the germline V gene, CDR1 is LNHDA and CDR2 is SQIVND (reference sequence). Trimming stripped 3 bases from V and 1 base from J, with 9 bases between. The CDR3 DNA sequence: TGTGCCAGTAGTATGATGGACGGGAACACTGAAGCTTTCTTT. Amino acid sequence: CASSMMDGNTEAFF.

The rearrangement links TRBV18 to TRBJ1-1; 7 nucleotides line up with TRBD1. Trimming cost V 2 bases and J 4 bases; bases outside gene matches: 4. The V gene's germline CDR1 is KGHSH and CDR2 LQKENI. The CDR3 consists of 14 residues. For the CDR3, the DNA is TGTGCCAGCTCACCAGCACAGGGGAGCACTGAAGCTTTCTTT. Its protein is CASSPAQGSTEAFF.

The V call is TRBV7-9, the J call TRBJ2-7, with D unclear. Trimming pared 5 bases from V and 0 bases from J, leaving 17 bases between. Germline V gives CDR1 SEHNR, CDR2 FQNEAQ (reference sequence). The CDR3 has 16 amino acids. The CDR3 bases are TGTGCCAGCAGCGAGAAGGGCCTATCCTTCTCCTACGAGCAGTACTTC. It translates to CASSEKGLSFSYEQYF.

The chain is built from TRBV7-3 and TRBJ1-6, with 8 bases lining up with TRBD1. After removal of 5 bases from V and 7 bases from J, the junction contained 7 bases not matched to a gene. Germline CDR1 SGHTA, CDR2 FQGTGA. The CDR3 runs 15 residues. The CDR3 is CASSQTGVENSPLHF. CDR3 bases: TGTGCCAGCAGCCAGACAGGGGTCGAGAATTCACCCCTCCACTTT.

V is TRBV5-1 and J is TRBJ2-5; D call uncertain. The CDR3 consists of 13 residues. Trimming shortened V by 2 bases and J by 5 bases, and 10 bases separated the two germline ends. CDR1 and CDR2 (germline): SGHRS, YFSETQ. The CDR3 bases are TGCGCCAGCAGCTTTAGGATACGCGAGACCCAGTACTTC. Its translation is CASSFRIRETQYF.

V is TRBV5-1 and J is TRBJ1-1; 7 bases align to TRBD1. Trimming removed 4 bases from V and 0 bases from J; junction bases left unmatched: 3. This CDR3 contains 14 residues. Per germline, CDR1 SGHRS and CDR2 YFSETQ. Here the CDR3 reads CASSTGQMNTEAFF. In nucleotides, the CDR3 is TGCGCCAGCAGCACGGGACAGATGAACACTGAAGCTTTCTTT.

The V and J genes are TRBV6-1 and TRBJ1-2, with a weak D call TRBD1 (5 bases). In germline, CDR1 is MNHNS, CDR2 SASEGT. The CDR3 is made up of 15 amino acids. Trimming removed 1 base from V and 8 bases from J, with 17 bases in between. CDR3 DNA: TGTGCCAGCAGTGAAGGGGGCTACCTGAGCTACGGCTACACCTTC. Residues: CASSEGGYLSYGYTF.

The rearrangement uses TRBV5-6 and TRBJ2-2; TRBD2 agrees at 8 bases. From germline, CDR1 is SGHDT and CDR2 YYEEEE. The V gene end was trimmed by 2 bases and the J gene end by 1 base; junction bases not matched to a gene: 10. The CDR3 totals 18 residues. DNA of the CDR3: TGTGCCAGCAGCTTACCCCCCTGGCTAGCGGGGAACACCGGGGAGCTGTTTTTT. Translating it yields CASSLPPWLAGNTGELFF.

The chain recombines TRBV29-1 with TRBJ1-3, with D tentatively TRBD1 (5 bases). The CDR3 loop spans 14 amino acids. From germline, CDR1 is SQVTM and CDR2 ANQGSEA. The germline V and J ends were trimmed by 4 bases and 0 bases, with 10 bases remaining between them. Here the CDR3 reads CSVGGEGSGNTIYF. As DNA, the CDR3 is TGCAGCGTTGGAGGGGAAGGCTCTGGAAACACCATATATTTT.

The chain carries TRBV5-1 and TRBJ1-1; no clear D gene. The CDR3 loop spans 14 amino acids. V lost 3 bases and J lost 5, with 14 bases in between. Germline assignment: CDR1 SGHRS and CDR2 YFSETQ. The CDR3 DNA sequence: TGCGCCAGCAGCTCCGGGTCTTTGGGGACTGAAGCTTTCTTT. It codes for CASSSGSLGTEAFF.

The rearrangement links TRBV6-8 to TRBJ1-2; D ambiguous. The V and J ends lost 4 bases and 5 bases respectively, with 14 bases between them. CDR3 length: 14 amino acids. Germline V gene lookup returns CDR1 MNHGY and CDR2 SAAAGT. DNA of the CDR3: TGTGCCAGCAGTTTGACCTCCAGAGGGTATGGCTACACCTTC. Translating it yields CASSLTSRGYGYTF.

The rearrangement links TRBV27 to TRBJ1-2, with D tentatively TRBD1 (5 bases). CDR3 length: 15 residues. Trimming took 6 bases from V and 8 from J, leaving 22 bases between them. Germline V CDR1 and CDR2: MNHEY, SMNVEV (reference sequence). The CDR3 bases are TGTGCCAGCAGGAACACGAGGGGTGTGATTAAGGGCTACACCTTC. Amino acids: CASRNTRGVIKGYTF.

This chain connects TRBV11-3 to TRBJ1-2; D unclear. Trimming removed 5 bases from V and 3 bases from J, with 16 bases in between. Germline V gene lookup returns CDR1 SGHNT and CDR2 YENEEA. CDR3 length equals 15 residues. DNA of the CDR3: TGTGCCAGCAGCCAAGTGGGTGGGCAGGACTATGGCTACACCTTC. Its protein product is CASSQVGGQDYGYTF.

The J gene is TRBJ1-1, the V gene TRBV15; D is unresolved. V was shortened by 1 base and J by 2 bases, with 11 bases between the two germline ends. Germline values: CDR1 LNHNV, CDR2 YYDKDF (reference sequence). This CDR3 has 15 amino acids. In nucleotides, the CDR3 is TGTGCCACCAGCAGAGGGTGGGGATCAAACACTGAAGCTTTCTTT. Translated, it gives CATSRGWGSNTEAFF.

The CDR3 spells CASSQVGQGLSGNTIYF. CDR3 in DNA: TGCGCCAGCAGCCAAGTGGGGCAGGGTCTCTCTGGAAACACCATATATTTT. This chain connects TRBV4-1 to TRBJ1-3; a possible D gene is TRBD1 (5 bases). Germline V gene data show CDR1 as MGHRA and CDR2 as YSYEKL. V dropped 1 base and J dropped 0 bases, with 13 bases sitting between them. This CDR3 is built from 17 residues.

The chain combines TRBV5-1 with TRBJ2-5; 8 positions match TRBD1. V was clipped by 4 bases and J by 5 bases; unmatched bases: 7. This CDR3 region has 14 residues. The germline CDR1 and CDR2 sequences are SGHRS and YFSETQ. The DNA for the CDR3 is TGCGCCAGCAGCCCACCAGGGGGCAAGGAGACCCAGTACTTC. Amino acids: CASSPPGGKETQYF.

This clone was counted a few times. V gene TRBV6-5 combines with J gene TRBJ1-2; D remains ambiguous. Trimming pared 3 bases from V and 7 bases from J, leaving 12 bases between. CDR3 length: 13 residues. The V gene's germline CDR1 is MNHEY and CDR2 SVGAGI. CDR3 loop: CASSYWPNGGYTF. Here the CDR3 DNA reads TGTGCCAGCAGTTATTGGCCAAATGGTGGCTACACCTTC.

The rearrangement links TRBV7-6 to TRBJ1-2; perhaps TRBD1 as D (5 bases). The CDR3 length is 13 residues. V was shortened by 5 bases and J by 2 bases, with 9 bases between the two germline ends. The V gene's germline CDR1 is SGHVS and CDR2 FNYEAQ. As DNA, the CDR3 is TGTGCCAGCAGCCCACAGGAAAACTATGGCTACACCTTC. Its translation is CASSPQENYGYTF.

The chain employs TRBV7-2 and TRBJ2-3; 7 nucleotides agree with TRBD2. This CDR3 region has 14 residues. Germline V lookup: CDR1 SGHTA, CDR2 FQGNSA. V was pared by 1 base and J by 6 bases, with 4 bases of the junction left unmatched. CDR3 residues: CASSLGGGSDTQYF. The CDR3 region has the DNA TGTGCCAGCAGCTTAGGGGGGGGATCGGATACGCAGTATTTT.

This chain joins TRBV7-2 and TRBJ1-2, with 8 bases identical to TRBD1. Trimming took 4 bases from V and 4 from J; bases not matched to a gene: 5. This CDR3 has 14 amino acids. Germline CDR1 reads SGHTA; CDR2 reads FQGNSA. The CDR3 spells CASSSGGRAYGYTF. The CDR3 DNA sequence: TGTGCCAGCAGCTCAGGGGGCAGGGCCTATGGCTACACCTTC.

V usage is TRBV12-5 and J usage is TRBJ1-3, with no clear D. From germline, CDR1 is LGHNT and CDR2 FRNRAP. The ends were cut back, 1 base at V and 7 bases at J, with 2 bases in the middle. The CDR3 length is 11 residues. Here the CDR3 DNA reads TGTGCTAGTGGTTTGGGGAACACCATATATTTT. Amino acid sequence: CASGLGNTIYF.

This clone has just a few counts. This chain joins TRBV10-3 and TRBJ1-3; D is undetermined. CDR3 length: 15 amino acids. Germline CDR1 ENHRY, CDR2 SYGVKD. V shed 5 bases and J shed 0 bases, with 11 bases lying between them. The CDR3 DNA reads TGTGCCATCAGTCGGAGCAACGGCTCTGGAAACACCATATATTTT. Amino acids: CAISRSNGSGNTIYF.

This clone came up once. This chain uses TRBV7-9 with TRBJ2-5; tentatively, D is TRBD2 (5 bases). This CDR3 spans 16 amino acids. Germline V gene data show CDR1 as SEHNR and CDR2 as FQNEAQ (reference sequence). Between the trimmed V and J ends, which lost 3 bases and 5 bases, there was a span of 19 bases. The CDR3 DNA follows: TGTGCCAGCAGCTTCACCATGAGAGGGTACGGGGAGACCCAGTACTTC. Its translation is CASSFTMRGYGETQYF.

The CDR3 DNA reads as TGTGCCAGTAGTGGAGGGACAGGGGGCCCCTATGGCTACACCTTC. This translates into CASSGGTGGPYGYTF. The V and J genes are TRBV19 and TRBJ1-2, with TRBD1 matching over 12 bases. The CDR3 is 15 residues long. Germline CDR1 is LNHDA and CDR2 is SQIVND (reference sequence). With 5 bases clipped from V and 4 bases from J, the junction kept 5 bases outside the gene matches.